This T cell receptor beta chain was captured by sequencing in a study of cytomegalovirus exposure and HLA in healthy donors. Study conclusions and caveats: In vitro confirmation showed a few CMV-associated chains to be CMV antigen specific. Reportedly, fewer N-insertions than the roughly 600-donor mean appeared in an Asian-associated ancestry cluster in a later analysis. What TCR beta sequences reportedly achieved was accurate prediction of HLA-A and HLA-B alleles in most subjects.

Comment on this clone: Antigen: not known.

Researchers ran the PCR with 60 Vbeta and 13 Jbeta primers. The data were produced by immunoSEQ multiplex PCR, yet TCRdb's version contains in-frame clones alone and is incomplete. Here the sample spans some 140,000 clones, around 85% being singletons. The CDR3 spans 15 residues. V trimming: 0 bases; J trimming: 7 bases; junction bases outside the gene matches: 3. Germline CDR1 MNHEY, CDR2 SVGAGI. The specimen was PBMCs. This rearrangement joins TRBV6-5 to TRBJ2-1; TRBD1 matches at 10 bases. This clonotype was sampled from a woman aged 25 to 45 in good health and CMV-seropositive. The CDR3 loop reads CASSYSGQGGNEQFF. DNA for the CDR3: TGTGCCAGCAGTTACTCTGGACAGGGGGGTAATGAGCAGTTCTTC.